This T cell receptor beta chain appears in the sequencing data of a study of T cell responses to AZD1222 COVID-19 vaccine. Notes on this clone: What it recognizes is unknown.

Whole-study findings and limits: White British donors predominated, females outnumbered males, and clonal diversity was possibly underestimated.

Sequencing used immunoSEQ multiplex PCR; TCRdb keeps in-frame clones, though not all of them. In the table there are roughly 190,000 clones, under 95% of which are singletons. The CDR3 consists of 17 residues. With 4 bases clipped from V and 0 bases from J, the junction kept 6 bases outside the gene matches. Germline V lookup: CDR1 SGHRS, CDR2 YFSETQ. The V call is TRBV5-1, the J call TRBJ2-1, with 11 nucleotides matching TRBD2. The TCR was taken from an adult in good health. Sequences were derived from peripheral blood, sampled on day 0 of AZD1222 vaccination. The CDR3 protein is CASSTIAGGNSYNEQFF. Here the CDR3 DNA reads TGCGCCAGCAGCACAATAGCGGGAGGGAACTCCTACAATGAGCAGTTCTTC.